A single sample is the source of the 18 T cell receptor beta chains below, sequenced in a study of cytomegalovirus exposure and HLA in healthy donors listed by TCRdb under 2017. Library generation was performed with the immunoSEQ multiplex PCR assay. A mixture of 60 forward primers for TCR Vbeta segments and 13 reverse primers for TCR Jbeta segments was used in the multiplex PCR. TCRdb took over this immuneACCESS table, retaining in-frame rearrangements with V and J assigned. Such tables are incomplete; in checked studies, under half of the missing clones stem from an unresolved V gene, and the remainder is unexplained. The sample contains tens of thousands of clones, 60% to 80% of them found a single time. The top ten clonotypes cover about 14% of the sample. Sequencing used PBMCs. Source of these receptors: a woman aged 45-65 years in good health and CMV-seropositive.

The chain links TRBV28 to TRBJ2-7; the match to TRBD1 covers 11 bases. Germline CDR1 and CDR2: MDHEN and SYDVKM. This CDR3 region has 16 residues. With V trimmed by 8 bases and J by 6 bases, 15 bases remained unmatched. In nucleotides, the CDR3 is TGTGCCAGCTGGCAGGGGGGGACAGGGGGAGATGGCGAGCAGTACTTC. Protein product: CASWQGGTGGDGEQYF.

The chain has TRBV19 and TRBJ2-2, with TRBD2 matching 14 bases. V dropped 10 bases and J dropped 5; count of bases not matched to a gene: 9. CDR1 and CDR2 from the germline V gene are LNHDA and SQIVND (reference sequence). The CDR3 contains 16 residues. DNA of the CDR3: TGTGCCACCCGAGGGGGACTAGCGGGAGCGACCGGGGAGCTGTTTTTT. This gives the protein CATRGGLAGATGELFF.

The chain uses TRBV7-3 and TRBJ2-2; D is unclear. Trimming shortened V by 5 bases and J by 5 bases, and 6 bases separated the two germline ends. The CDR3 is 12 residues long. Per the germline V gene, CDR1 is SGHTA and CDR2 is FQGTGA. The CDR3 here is CASSQQTGELFF. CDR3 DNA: TGTGCCAGCAGCCAACAGACCGGGGAGCTGTTTTTT.

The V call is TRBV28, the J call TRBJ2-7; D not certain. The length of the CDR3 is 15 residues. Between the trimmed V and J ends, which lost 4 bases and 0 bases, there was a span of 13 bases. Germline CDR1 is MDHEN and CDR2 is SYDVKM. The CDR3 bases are TGTGCCAGCAGTTCCAGACTCTTTCCCTCCTACGAGCAGTACTTC. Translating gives CASSSRLFPSYEQYF.

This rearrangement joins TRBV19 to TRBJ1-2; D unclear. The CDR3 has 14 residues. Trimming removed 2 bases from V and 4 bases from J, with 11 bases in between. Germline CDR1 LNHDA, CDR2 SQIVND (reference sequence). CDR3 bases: TGTGCCAGTAGTATAACTAGTGAGGGCTATGGCTACACCTTC. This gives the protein CASSITSEGYGYTF.

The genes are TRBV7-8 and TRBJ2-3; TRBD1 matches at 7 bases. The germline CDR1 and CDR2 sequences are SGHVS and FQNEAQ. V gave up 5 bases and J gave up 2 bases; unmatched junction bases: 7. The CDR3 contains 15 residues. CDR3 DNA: TGTGCCAGCAGCCCACAGGGGATTTCCACAGATACGCAGTATTTT. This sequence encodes CASSPQGISTDTQYF.

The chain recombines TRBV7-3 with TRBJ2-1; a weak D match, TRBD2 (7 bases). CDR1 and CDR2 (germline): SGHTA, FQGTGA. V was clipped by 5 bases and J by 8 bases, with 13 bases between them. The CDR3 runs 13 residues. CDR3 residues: CASSVKGGDEQFF. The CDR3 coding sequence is TGTGCCAGCAGCGTTAAGGGGGGGGATGAGCAGTTCTTC.

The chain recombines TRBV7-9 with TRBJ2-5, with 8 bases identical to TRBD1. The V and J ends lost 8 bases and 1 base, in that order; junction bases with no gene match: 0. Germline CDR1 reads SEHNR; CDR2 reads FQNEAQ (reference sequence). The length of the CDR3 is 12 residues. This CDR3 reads CASGQGQETQYF. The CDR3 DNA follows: TGTGCCAGCGGACAGGGCCAAGAGACCCAGTACTTC.

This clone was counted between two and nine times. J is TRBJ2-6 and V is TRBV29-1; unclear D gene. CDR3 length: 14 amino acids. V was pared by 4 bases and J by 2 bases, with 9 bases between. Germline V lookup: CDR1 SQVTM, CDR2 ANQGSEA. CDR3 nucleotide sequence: TGCAGCGTTGGCGGCACCGCTGGGGCCAACGTCCTGACTTTC. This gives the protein CSVGGTAGANVLTF.

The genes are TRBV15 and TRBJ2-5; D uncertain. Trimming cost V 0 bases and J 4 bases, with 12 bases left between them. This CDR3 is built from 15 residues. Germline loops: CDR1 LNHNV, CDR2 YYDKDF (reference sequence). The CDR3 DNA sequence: TGTGCCACCAGCAGAGACCGTTCCCTTGTAGAGACCCAGTACTTC. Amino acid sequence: CATSRDRSLVETQYF.

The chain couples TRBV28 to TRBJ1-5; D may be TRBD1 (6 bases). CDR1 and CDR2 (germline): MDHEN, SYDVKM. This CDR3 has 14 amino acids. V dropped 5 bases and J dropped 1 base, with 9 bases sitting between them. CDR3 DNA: TGTGCCAGCAGTCCGGGACAAAGCAATCAGCCCCAGCATTTT. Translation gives CASSPGQSNQPQHF.

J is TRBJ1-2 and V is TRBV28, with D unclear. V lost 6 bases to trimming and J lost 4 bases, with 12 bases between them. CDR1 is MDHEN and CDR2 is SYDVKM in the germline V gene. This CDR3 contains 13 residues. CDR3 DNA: TGTGCCAGCAGGCCGCGCGGGCTCTATGGCTACACCTTC. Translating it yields CASRPRGLYGYTF.

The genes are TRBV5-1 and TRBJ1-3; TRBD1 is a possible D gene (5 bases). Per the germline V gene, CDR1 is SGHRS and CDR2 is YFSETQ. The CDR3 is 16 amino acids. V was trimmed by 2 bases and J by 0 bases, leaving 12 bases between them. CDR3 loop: CASSLRGSNSGNTIYF. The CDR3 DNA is TGCGCCAGCAGCTTAAGGGGTTCCAACTCTGGAAACACCATATATTTT.

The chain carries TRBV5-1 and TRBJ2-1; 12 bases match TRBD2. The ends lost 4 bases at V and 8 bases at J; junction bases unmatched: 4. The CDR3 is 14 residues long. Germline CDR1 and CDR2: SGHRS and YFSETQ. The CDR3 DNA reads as TGCGCCAGCAGCCTGACTAGCGGGAGTGATGAGCAGTTCTTC. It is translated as CASSLTSGSDEQFF.

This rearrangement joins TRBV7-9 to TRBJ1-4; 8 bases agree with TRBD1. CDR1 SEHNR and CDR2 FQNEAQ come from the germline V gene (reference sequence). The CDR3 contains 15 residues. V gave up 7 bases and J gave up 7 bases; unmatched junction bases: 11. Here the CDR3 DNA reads TGTGCCAGCACCAAAAACGGACAGGGCTTTGAAAAACTGTTTTTT. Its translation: CASTKNGQGFEKLFF.

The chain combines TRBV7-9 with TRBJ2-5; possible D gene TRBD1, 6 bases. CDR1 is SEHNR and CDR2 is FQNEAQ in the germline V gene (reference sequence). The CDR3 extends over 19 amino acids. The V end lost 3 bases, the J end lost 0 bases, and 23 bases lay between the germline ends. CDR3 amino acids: CASSLSRGWETQYQETQYF. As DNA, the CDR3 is TGTGCCAGCAGCTTGTCGAGGGGGTGGGAGACTCAGTACCAAGAGACCCAGTACTTC.

The CDR3 nucleotides are TGTGCCAGCAGTGACCGCGGAGATGCGAGGGATACGCAGTATTTT. Its protein product is CASSDRGDARDTQYF. The chain has TRBV6-1 and TRBJ2-3; D is unclear. Per the germline V gene, CDR1 is MNHNS and CDR2 is SASEGT. The V end was cut by 3 bases, the J end by 6 bases, with 16 bases between. This CDR3 comprises 15 residues.

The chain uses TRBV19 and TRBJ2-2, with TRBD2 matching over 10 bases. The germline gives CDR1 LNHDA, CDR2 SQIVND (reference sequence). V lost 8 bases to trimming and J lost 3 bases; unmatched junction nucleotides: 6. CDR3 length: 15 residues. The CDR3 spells CASGRLAGDTGELFF. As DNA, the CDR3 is TGTGCCAGTGGAAGGCTAGCGGGAGACACCGGGGAGCTGTTTTTT. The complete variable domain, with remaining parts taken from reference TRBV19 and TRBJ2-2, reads DGGITQSPKYLFRKEGQNVTLSCEQNLNHDAMYWYRQDPGQGLRLIYYSQIVNDFQKGDIAEGYSVSREKKESFPLTVTSAQKNPTAFYLCASGRLAGDTGELFFGEGSRLTVL.